Sequencing of this T cell receptor beta chain was carried out in a study of blood T cell repertoires in COVID-19. Overall study context: There were acute and convalescent COVID-19 samples, and they came from the United States, Italy and Spain. T cells, B-cell-depleted T cells, or PBMCs supplied cDNA or gDNA.

The CDR3 sequence is 16 residues long. Looked up from germline, CDR1 is LNHDA and CDR2 is SQIVND (reference sequence). Unmatched junction bases numbered 4, after V lost 1 base and J lost 1 base. Source study methods: Nucleated cell counts were estimated from reference gene primer amplification. Sequencing was performed with immunoSEQ multiplex PCR; in TCRdb, only in-frame clones are kept and a portion is missing. Clone size and V and J calls were adopted from that table, with D and trimming inferred from the DNA. The table includes 90,000 to 120,000 clones, 88% detected once. Sequenced input: peripheral blood. The chain combines TRBV19 with TRBJ2-4; 7 bases map to TRBD2. The clonotype was recovered from a human donor in a cohort sampled during active COVID-19. CDR3 in amino acids: CASSIGGGAAKNIQYF. In DNA, the CDR3 is TGTGCCAGTAGTATAGGGGGAGGGGCGGCCAAAAACATTCAGTACTTC.